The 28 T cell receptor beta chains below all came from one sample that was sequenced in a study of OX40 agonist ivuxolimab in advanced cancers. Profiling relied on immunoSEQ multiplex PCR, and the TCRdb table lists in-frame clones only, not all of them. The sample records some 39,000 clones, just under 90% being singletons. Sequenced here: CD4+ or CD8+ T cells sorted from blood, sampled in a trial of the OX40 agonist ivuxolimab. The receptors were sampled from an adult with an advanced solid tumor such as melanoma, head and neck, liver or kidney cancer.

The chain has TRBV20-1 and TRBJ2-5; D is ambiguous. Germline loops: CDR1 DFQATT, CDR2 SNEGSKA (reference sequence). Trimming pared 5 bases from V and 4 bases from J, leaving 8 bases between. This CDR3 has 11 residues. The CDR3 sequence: CSAEGGETQYF. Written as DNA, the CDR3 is TGCAGTGCTGAAGGTGGAGAGACCCAGTACTTC.

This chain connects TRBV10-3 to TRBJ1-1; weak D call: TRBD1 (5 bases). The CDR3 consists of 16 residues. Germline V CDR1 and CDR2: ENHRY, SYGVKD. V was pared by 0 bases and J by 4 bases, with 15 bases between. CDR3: CAISESGPRVGTEAFF. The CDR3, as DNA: TGTGCCATCAGTGAGTCGGGGCCAAGGGTAGGCACTGAAGCTTTCTTT.

The CDR3 coding sequence is TGTGCCAGCAGCTTAGTAACCGGGACTAGCTCCTACAATGAGCAGTTCTTC. Translating gives CASSLVTGTSSYNEQFF. V usage is TRBV7-6 and J usage is TRBJ2-1; 8 nucleotides line up with TRBD2. V was pared by 1 base and J by 0 bases, with 5 bases of the junction left unmatched. The CDR3 is 17 residues long. Germline loops: CDR1 SGHVS, CDR2 FNYEAQ.

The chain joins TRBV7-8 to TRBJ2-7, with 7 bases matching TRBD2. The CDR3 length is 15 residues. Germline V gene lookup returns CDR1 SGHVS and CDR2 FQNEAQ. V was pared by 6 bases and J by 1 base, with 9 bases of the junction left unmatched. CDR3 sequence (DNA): TGTGCCAGCAGTCGCGGACTAGATCGATCCTACGAGCAGTACTTC. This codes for CASSRGLDRSYEQYF.

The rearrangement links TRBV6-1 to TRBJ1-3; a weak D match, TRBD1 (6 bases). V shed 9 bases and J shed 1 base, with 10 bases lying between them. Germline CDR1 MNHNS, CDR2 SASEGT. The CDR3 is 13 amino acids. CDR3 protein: CASNTGSGNTIYF. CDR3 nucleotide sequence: TGTGCCAGTAACACAGGGTCTGGAAACACCATATATTTT.

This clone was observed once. The DNA for the CDR3 is TGCGCCAGCAGAATACAGGTGGGAGCAGTGGAGACCCAGTACTTC. It is translated as CASRIQVGAVETQYF. This rearrangement joins TRBV5-1 to TRBJ2-5; either TRBD1 or TRBD2 may supply D (5 bases each). V was cut by 5 bases and J by 5 bases, with 19 bases left in between. CDR1 and CDR2 from the germline V gene are SGHRS and YFSETQ. CDR3 size: 15 residues.

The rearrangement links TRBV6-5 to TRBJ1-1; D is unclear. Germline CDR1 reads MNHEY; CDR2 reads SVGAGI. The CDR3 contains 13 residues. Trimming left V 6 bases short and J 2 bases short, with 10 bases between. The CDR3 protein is CASSSERNTEAFF. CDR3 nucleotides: TGTGCCAGCAGCTCAGAGAGAAACACTGAAGCTTTCTTT.

The CDR3 loop is CASSLVVANTGELFF. CDR3 bases: TGTGCCAGTAGTCTAGTCGTCGCGAACACCGGGGAGCTGTTTTTT. V and J are TRBV19 and TRBJ2-2; no firm D call. This CDR3 region has 15 residues. V dropped 5 bases and J dropped 0 bases, with 10 bases sitting between them. CDR1 and CDR2 (germline): LNHDA, SQIVND (reference sequence).

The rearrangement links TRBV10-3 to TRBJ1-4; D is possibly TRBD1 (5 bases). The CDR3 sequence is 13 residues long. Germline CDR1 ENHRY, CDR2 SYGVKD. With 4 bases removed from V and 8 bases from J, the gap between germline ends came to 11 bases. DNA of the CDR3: TGTGCCATCAGTGTGGGGGAGGGGGAAAAACTGTTTTTT. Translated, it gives CAISVGEGEKLFF.

The CDR3 is CASSLRTASTDTQYF. The CDR3 DNA reads TGTGCCAGCAGCTTGCGGACGGCTAGCACAGATACGCAGTATTTT. This sequence joins TRBV5-4 and TRBJ2-3; D is unclear. Trimming removed 1 base from V and 0 bases from J, with 9 bases in between. Germline lookup yields CDR1 SGHNT and CDR2 YYREEE (reference sequence). The CDR3 runs 15 residues.

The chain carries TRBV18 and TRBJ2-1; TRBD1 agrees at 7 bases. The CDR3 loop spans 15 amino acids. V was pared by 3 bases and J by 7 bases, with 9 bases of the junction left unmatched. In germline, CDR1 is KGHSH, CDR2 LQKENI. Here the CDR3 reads CASSPPGQIPNEQFF. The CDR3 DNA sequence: TGTGCCAGCTCACCCCCGGGACAGATACCTAATGAGCAGTTCTTC.

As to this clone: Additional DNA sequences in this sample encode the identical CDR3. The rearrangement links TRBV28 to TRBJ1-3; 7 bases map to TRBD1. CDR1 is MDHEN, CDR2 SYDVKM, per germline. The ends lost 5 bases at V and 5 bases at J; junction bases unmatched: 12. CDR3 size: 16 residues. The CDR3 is CASSPSTLGQRNTIYF. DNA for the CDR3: TGTGCCAGCAGTCCCTCAACCTTGGGACAGAGAAACACCATATATTTT.

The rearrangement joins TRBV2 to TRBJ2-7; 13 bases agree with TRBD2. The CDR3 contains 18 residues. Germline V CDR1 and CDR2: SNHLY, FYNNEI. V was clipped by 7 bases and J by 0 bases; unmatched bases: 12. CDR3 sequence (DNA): TGTGCCAGCATCCCGGGACTAGCGGGACTGGCCGCCTCCTACGAGCAGTACTTC. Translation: CASIPGLAGLAASYEQYF.

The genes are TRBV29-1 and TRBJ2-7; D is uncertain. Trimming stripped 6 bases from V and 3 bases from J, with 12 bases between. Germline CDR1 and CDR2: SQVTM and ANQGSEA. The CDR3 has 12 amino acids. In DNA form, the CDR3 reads TGCAGCGTCCGCCTAGGGATCTACGAGCAGTACTTC. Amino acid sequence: CSVRLGIYEQYF.

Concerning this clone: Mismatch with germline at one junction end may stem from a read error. The CDR3 reads CASSSRQGSEQYF. CDR3 in DNA: TGTGCTAGCAGCTCCCGACAGGGCTCCGAGCAGTACTTC. The chain employs TRBV7-7 and TRBJ2-7; 7 bases fit TRBD1. The CDR3 has 13 amino acids. Germline V gives CDR1 SSHAT, CDR2 FNYEAQ (reference sequence).

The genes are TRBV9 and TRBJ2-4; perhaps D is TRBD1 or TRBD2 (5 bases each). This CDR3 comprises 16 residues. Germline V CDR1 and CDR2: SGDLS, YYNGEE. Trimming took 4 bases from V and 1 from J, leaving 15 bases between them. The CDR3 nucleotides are TGTGCCAGCAGCAACCCATTACGGGACGCCAAAAACATTCAGTACTTC. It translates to CASSNPLRDAKNIQYF.

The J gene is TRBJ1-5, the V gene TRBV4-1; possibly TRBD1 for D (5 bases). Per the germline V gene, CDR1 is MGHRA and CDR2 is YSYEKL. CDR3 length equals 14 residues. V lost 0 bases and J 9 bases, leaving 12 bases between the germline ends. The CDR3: CASSQEASQGPQHF. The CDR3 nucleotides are TGCGCCAGCAGCCAAGAGGCCAGTCAGGGGCCCCAGCATTTT.

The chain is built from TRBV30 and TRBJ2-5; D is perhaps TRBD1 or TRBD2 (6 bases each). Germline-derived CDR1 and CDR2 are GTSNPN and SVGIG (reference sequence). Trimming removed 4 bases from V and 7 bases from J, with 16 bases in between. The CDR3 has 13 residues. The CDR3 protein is CAWTVGGWGTQYF. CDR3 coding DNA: TGTGCCTGGACGGTGGGGGGCTGGGGGACCCAGTACTTC.

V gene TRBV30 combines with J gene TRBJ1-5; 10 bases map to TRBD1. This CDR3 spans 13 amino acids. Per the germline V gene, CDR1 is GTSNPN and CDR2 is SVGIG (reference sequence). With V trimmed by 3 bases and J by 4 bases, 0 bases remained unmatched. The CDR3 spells CAWRGQGNQPQHF. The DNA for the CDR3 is TGTGCCTGGAGGGGACAGGGGAATCAGCCCCAGCATTTT. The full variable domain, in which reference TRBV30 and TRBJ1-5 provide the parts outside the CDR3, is SQTIHQWPATLVQPVGSPLSLECTVEGTSNPNLYWYRQAAGRGLQLLFYSVGIGQISSEVPQNLSASRPQDRQFILSSKKLLLSDSGFYLCAWRGQGNQPQHFGDGTRLSIL.

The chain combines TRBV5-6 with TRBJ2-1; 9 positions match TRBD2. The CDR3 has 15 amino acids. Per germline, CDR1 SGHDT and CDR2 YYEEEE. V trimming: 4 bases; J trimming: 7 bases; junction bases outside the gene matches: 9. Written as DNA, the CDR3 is TGTGCCAGCAGCCCGCTCCTAGCGGGACGTAATGAGCAGTTCTTC. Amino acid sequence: CASSPLLAGRNEQFF.

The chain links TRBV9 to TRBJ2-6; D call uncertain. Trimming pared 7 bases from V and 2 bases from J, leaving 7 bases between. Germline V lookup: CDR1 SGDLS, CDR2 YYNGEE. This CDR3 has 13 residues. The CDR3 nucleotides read TGTGCCAGCGGTTTTCCTGGGGCCAACGTCCTGACTTTC. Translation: CASGFPGANVLTF.

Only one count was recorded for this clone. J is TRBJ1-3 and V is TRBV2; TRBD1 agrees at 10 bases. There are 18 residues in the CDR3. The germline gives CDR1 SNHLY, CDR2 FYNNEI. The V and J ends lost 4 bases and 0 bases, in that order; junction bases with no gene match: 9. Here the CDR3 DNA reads TGTGCCAGCAGTGTTCTGAGACAGGGGGCTCTCTCTGGAAACACCATATATTTT. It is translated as CASSVLRQGALSGNTIYF.

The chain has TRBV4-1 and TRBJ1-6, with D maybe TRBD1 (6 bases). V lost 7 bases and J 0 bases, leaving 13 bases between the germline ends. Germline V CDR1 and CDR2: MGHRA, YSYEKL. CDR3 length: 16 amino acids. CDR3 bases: TGCGCCAGCACCCCAACAGGGAGCTCCTATAATTCACCCCTCCACTTT. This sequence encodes CASTPTGSSYNSPLHF.

The CDR3 loop is CASSYSTFQETQYF. The CDR3 region has the DNA TGTGCCAGCAGTTACTCCACATTCCAAGAGACCCAGTACTTC. This chain connects TRBV6-6 to TRBJ2-5; D ambiguous. CDR1 is MNHNY and CDR2 is SVGAGI in the germline V gene (reference sequence). The CDR3 spans 14 residues. V shed 0 bases and J shed 1 base, with 6 bases lying between them.

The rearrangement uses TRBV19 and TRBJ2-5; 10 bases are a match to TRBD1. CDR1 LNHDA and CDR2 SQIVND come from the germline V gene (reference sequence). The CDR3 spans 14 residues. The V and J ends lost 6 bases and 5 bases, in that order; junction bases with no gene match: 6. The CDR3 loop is CASRPTGGGETQYF. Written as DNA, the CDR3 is TGTGCCAGTAGGCCGACAGGGGGCGGTGAGACCCAGTACTTC.

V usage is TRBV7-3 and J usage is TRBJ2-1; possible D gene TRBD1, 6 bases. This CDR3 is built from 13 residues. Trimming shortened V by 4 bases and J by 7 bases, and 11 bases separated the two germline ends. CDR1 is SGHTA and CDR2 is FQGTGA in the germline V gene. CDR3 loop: CASSSGESNEQFF. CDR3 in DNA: TGTGCCAGCAGCTCAGGGGAGTCGAATGAGCAGTTCTTC.

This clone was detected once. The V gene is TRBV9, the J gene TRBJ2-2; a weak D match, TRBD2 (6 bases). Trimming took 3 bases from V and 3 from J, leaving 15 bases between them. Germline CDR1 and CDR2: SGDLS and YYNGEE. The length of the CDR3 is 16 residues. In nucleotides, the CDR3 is TGTGCCAGCAGCGCAGCCGGGACTTCCTACACCGGGGAGCTGTTTTTT. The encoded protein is CASSAAGTSYTGELFF.

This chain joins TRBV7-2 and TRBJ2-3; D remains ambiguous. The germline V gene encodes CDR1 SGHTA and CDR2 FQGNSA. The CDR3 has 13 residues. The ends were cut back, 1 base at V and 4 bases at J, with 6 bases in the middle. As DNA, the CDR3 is TGTGCCAGCAGCTTAGAGCCCCCAGATACGCAGTATTTT. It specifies CASSLEPPDTQYF.